The 5 T cell receptor beta chains reported below all come from one sample, sequenced in a study of T-cell reconstitution after alpha-beta-depleted transplantation in children. It was with unique molecular identifiers that the TCRbeta library was prepared. TCRdb reanalysed the PCR reads using MiXCR and keeps one entry per CDR3 protein. The sample holds about 290,000 distinct CDR3 sequences, about a tenth seen once. Sequenced here: PBMCs, sampled before TCRalphabeta/CD19-depleted stem cell transplant. The origin of the receptors is a boy under two years old with acute myeloid leukemia, due to receive a stem cell transplant.

This clonotype was seen many times. The chain recombines TRBV6-1 with TRBJ2-1; 8 positions agree with TRBD2. Germline trimming cut 8 bases from V and 6 bases from J; bases unmatched to any gene: 9. Per the germline V gene, CDR1 is MNHNS and CDR2 is SASEGT. The CDR3 has 14 residues. The CDR3 spells CASQRGGLGNEQFF. The CDR3 region has the DNA TGTGCCAGCCAACGGGGGGGCCTTGGCAATGAGCAGTTCTTC.

The chain recombines TRBV12-3 or TRBV12-4 with TRBJ2-3; the D gene is possibly TRBD2 (7 bases). CDR3 length: 18 residues. With 6 bases removed from V and 0 bases from J, the gap between germline ends came to 22 bases. CDR3 in amino acids: CASSPDFAGASSTDTQYF. CDR3 DNA sequence: TGTGCCAGCAGCCCCGACTTCGCGGGGGCCTCTAGCACAGATACGCAGTATTTT.

This clonotype showed up many times. This chain connects TRBV7-2 to TRBJ1-5; D uncertain. Germline CDR1 SGHTA, CDR2 FQGNSA. V dropped 1 base and J dropped 5 bases, with 3 bases sitting between them. The CDR3 has 12 residues. The CDR3 DNA is TGTGCCAGCAGCTTAGGGGATCAGCCCCAGCATTTT. Its translation: CASSLGDQPQHF. The full variable domain, rest sourced from reference TRBV7-2 and TRBJ1-5, is GAGVSQSPSNKVTEKGKDVELRCDPISGHTALYWYRQSLGQGLEFLIYFQGNSAPDKSGLPSDRFSAERTGGSVSTLTIQRTQQEDSAVYLCASSLGDQPQHFGDGTRLSIL.

This clonotype was recorded many times. The chain joins TRBV3-1 to TRBJ2-7; 8 positions agree with TRBD1. V shed 4 bases and J 9 bases; nucleotides not matched to a gene: 2. Germline values: CDR1 LGHDT, CDR2 YNNKEL (reference sequence). The CDR3 length is 11 residues. The CDR3 loop reads CASSLGQGQYF. The CDR3 bases are TGTGCCAGCAGCCTCGGACAGGGGCAGTACTTC.

This clonotype was seen at least ten times. The chain employs TRBV29-1 and TRBJ2-2; 9 positions match TRBD1. The V segment lost 3 bases and the J segment 5 bases; nucleotides outside the gene matches: 7. CDR1 is SQVTM and CDR2 is ANQGSEA in the germline V gene. The CDR3 loop spans 15 amino acids. The CDR3 region is CSVDLGQGLTGELFF. The CDR3 nucleotides are TGCAGCGTTGATCTCGGACAGGGGTTGACCGGGGAGCTGTTTTTT.